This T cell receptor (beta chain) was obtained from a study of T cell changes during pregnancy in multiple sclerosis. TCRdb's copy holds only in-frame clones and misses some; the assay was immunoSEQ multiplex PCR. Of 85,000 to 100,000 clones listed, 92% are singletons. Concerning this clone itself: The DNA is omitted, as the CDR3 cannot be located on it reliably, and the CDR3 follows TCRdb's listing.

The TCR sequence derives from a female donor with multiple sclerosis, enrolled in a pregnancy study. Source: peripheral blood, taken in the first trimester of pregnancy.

The CDR3 reads CASSFFGQGSYEQYF. The V gene is TRBV28, the J gene TRBJ2-7; TRBD1, the table's D call, lacks a check against the DNA. Germline V lookup: CDR1 MDHEN, CDR2 SYDVKM. The CDR3 has 15 amino acids, counting both end residues.